A selection of T cell receptor beta chains follows, all from one sample in a study of identifying expanded T cells in peripheral blood. Only in-frame clones appear in the TCRdb table, and some are missing; sequencing was by immunoSEQ multiplex PCR. The profile shows some 99,000 clones, about 87% of them singletons. Input material: blood. The receptors shown here come from a person between 18 and 70 years old in good health. Both conserved end residues are part of each CDR3. Fields, in order: clone size, V gene, CDR3 protein. Clone size, where shown, is once, few, many, or a class for clones that have expanded.

-	TRBV14	CASSQGRGSGLYEQYF
-	TRBV4-1	CASSQAVGYTDTQYF
few	TRBV6-6	CASTRGQGGDEKLFF
-	TRBV10-3	CAISESEETQYF
-	TRBV9	CASSARTGGATEAFF
-	TRBV5-1	CASSLLGQKNTEAFF
-	TRBV5-6	CASSLAPGQAFYEQYF
-	TRBV6-6	CASSSRGQTEAFF
-	TRBV9	CASSVGQVPYEQYF
once	TRBV28	CASSFDRNPAYEQYF
once	TRBV6-6	CASSSGEEQFF
-	TRBV6-5	CASATVIIYEQYF
-	TRBV6-1	CASQDVRGNSYEQYF
-	TRBV10-3	CAITNTSGGFGTQYF
-	TRBV13	CASSSMDRGLGAFF
-	TRBV30	CAWSGHLLWGYTF
-	TRBV19	CASKQEYNQPQHF
-	TRBV18	CASSPRDRGNIQYF
-	TRBV5-6	CASCLVPGLAGGGEQFF
many	TRBV28	CASSLFINRQRLYGYTF
once	TRBV11-3	CASSPGGSYNEQFF
-	TRBV11-2	CASSSHRDSGELFF
few	TRBV7-2	CASSSRGSWPPSYEQYF
-	TRBV7-9	CASSLGVTYEQYF
-	TRBV2	CASSEVGQAYEQYF
-	TRBV29-1	CSLRQGARGYTF
-	TRBV6-4	CASSPLAGVHNEQFF
-	TRBV7-2	CASSLGGASNIQYF
-	TRBV18	CASSADRSLFGYTF
-	TRBV9	CASSVGGSSYEQYF
-	TRBV19	CASSPGYGETYEQYF
-	TRBV7-6	CASSFSGVAIGNTQYF
-	TRBV7-9	CASSQDGWQGQTEAFF
-	TRBV5-4	CASSLAMGGRARYEQYF
-	TRBV11-2	CASSHWGTGIYEQYF
-	TRBV13	CASSLSPGASGLETQYF
few	TRBV5-1	CASSWTGGDFVYYGYTF
-	TRBV7-3	CASSPSRDQETQYF
-	TRBV27	CASSTLEEGHFYEQYF
-	TRBV27	CASSLSSQTYEQYF
-	TRBV2	CASSTDTQYF
-	TRBV7-3	CASSLLGETEAFF
-	TRBV18	CASSPARQGAITGELFF
-	TRBV6-5	CASSYLDGYNSPLHF
once	TRBV5-6	CASSPGLEYEQFF
-	TRBV28	CASSLSRNTQYF
once	TRBV14	CASRGDETQYF
-	TRBV6-5	CASVRAGGAGYTF
-	TRBV5-1	CASSFAQGTNANEQFF
-	TRBV5-1	CASSPYPQGATHKAGYTF